Listed below are T cell receptor beta chains from one sample, sequenced in a study of blood T cell repertoires in COVID-19. Generated by immunoSEQ multiplex PCR, the TCRdb table keeps only in-frame clones and is missing some. The table has more than 200,000 clones, roughly 90% seen once. Sequencing input: PBMCs or T cells enriched from blood (not recorded which). These receptors were collected from a woman under 40 with acute COVID-19. The CDR3 runs from the conserved cysteine through the conserved F or W. D genes are given only for firm matches. Clone size is not always given. Where it is, it says once, few, many or a class for expanded clones.

J,D,V,size,CDR3,DNA
TRBJ1-4,TRBD1,TRBV5-5,NA,CASSVGGTAHEKLFF,TGTGCCAGCAGCGTCGGTGGGACAGCTCATGAAAAACTGTTTTTT
TRBJ2-1,NA,TRBV19,NA,CASMGSFGSYNEQFF,TGTGCCAGTATGGGTAGCTTTGGATCCTACAATGAGCAGTTCTTC
TRBJ2-3,TRBD1,TRBV18,NA,CASSPGTGGQDTQYF,TGTGCCAGCTCACCAGGGACAGGGGGGCAGGATACGCAGTATTTT
TRBJ1-2,NA,TRBV7-2,NA,CASSSDRRYGYTF,TGTGCCAGCAGCAGTGACAGACGATATGGCTACACCTTC
TRBJ2-1,NA,TRBV20-1,once,CSAPPQAEQFF,TGCAGTGCCCCGCCCCAAGCGGAGCAGTTCTTC
TRBJ1-5,NA,TRBV24-1,NA,CATKAGDSNQPQHF,TGTGCCACCAAGGCGGGGGATAGCAATCAGCCCCAGCATTTT
TRBJ2-7,TRBD1,TRBV27,NA,CADRGTGTSYEQYF,TGTGCCGACCGAGGGACAGGGACCTCCTACGAGCAGTACTTC
TRBJ1-5,NA,TRBV19,few,CASRSSGGRQPQHF,TGTGCCAGTAGGTCGTCGGGGGGAAGGCAGCCCCAGCATTTT
TRBJ2-5,NA,TRBV11-3,NA,CASSPTPGRGETQYF,TGTGCCAGCAGCCCCACCCCCGGCCGCGGGGAGACCCAGTACTTC
TRBJ1-4,TRBD1,TRBV2,NA,CASSRDRGNEKLFF,TGTGCCAGCAGCAGAGACAGGGGGAATGAAAAACTGTTTTTT
TRBJ1-4,TRBD1,TRBV7-9,NA,CASSPGTVNEKLFF,TGTGCCAGCAGCCCAGGGACAGTTAATGAAAAACTGTTTTTT